The 32 T cell receptor beta chains reported below all come from one sample, sequenced in a study of T cell clonality in common variable immunodeficiency. Assay: immunoSEQ multiplex PCR; the TCRdb copy retains only in-frame clones and omits some. The data show around 42,000 clones, with none appearing a single time. Sequencing was performed on peripheral blood mononuclear cells. The receptors were gathered from a person between 18 and 75 years old in good health.

This clone was recorded many times. One junction end does not reproduce the germline sequence, and a read error may be involved. The CDR3 end lies 3 residues beyond the end of the read and is filled in from the germline J gene. The chain is built from TRBV19 and TRBJ2-5; 8 bases map to TRBD2. From germline, CDR1 is LNHDA and CDR2 SQIVND (reference sequence). CDR3 length equals 14 residues. CDR3: CASSIAGTQETQYF. The sequenced CDR3 bases are TGTGCCAGTAGCATAGCGGGGACACAAGAGACC.

This clone was counted at least ten times. The CDR3 is cut off 3 residues early in the read; its end comes from the germline J gene. The J gene is TRBJ2-7, the V gene TRBV28; a weak D match, TRBD1 (5 bases). Germline V gene data show CDR1 as MDHEN and CDR2 as SYDVKM. This CDR3 is built from 17 residues. V lost 3 bases and J lost 4, with 22 bases in between. The sequenced part of the CDR3 DNA is TGTGCCAGCAGTTTGGTTCCTACTGGGGCAGTAAGATACGAG. As protein: CASSLVPTGAVRYE. The complete CDR3 reads CASSLVPTGAVRYEQYF.

This clone appeared many times. The CDR3 end falls 3 residues outside the read, so it is completed with the germline J gene. This sample includes further DNA sequences coding for the same CDR3. J is TRBJ1-3 and V is TRBV19; the D gene is possibly TRBD1 (5 bases). V lost 3 bases and J lost 0, with 9 bases in between. Germline loops: CDR1 LNHDA, CDR2 SQIVND (reference sequence). This CDR3 is built from 15 residues. CDR3 residues: CASSIRARSGNTIYF. CDR3 DNA, as far as it was read: TGTGCCAGTAGTATCAGGGCCCGCTCTGGAAACACC.

This clone was counted many times. The read halts 3 residues ahead of the CDR3 end, with the missing end drawn from the germline J gene. This chain connects TRBV5-1 to TRBJ1-1; 8 nucleotides line up with TRBD1. CDR1 and CDR2 from the germline V gene are SGHRS and YFSETQ. This CDR3 is 15 amino acids long. CDR3 loop: CASSQILTGASEAFF. The sequenced CDR3 bases are TGCGCCAGCAGCCAAATCTTGACAGGGGCTAGCGAA.

This clone has only a few counts. The CDR3 goes on 3 residues after the read ends, and that part is filled in from the germline J gene. The V gene is TRBV19, the J gene TRBJ2-4; D call uncertain. This CDR3 region has 15 residues. Germline V gene lookup returns CDR1 LNHDA and CDR2 SQIVND (reference sequence). The sequenced CDR3 bases are TGTGCCAGTAGTATAGCTACCTATAGCAATCAGCCT. This encodes CASSIATYSNQP. The whole CDR3 reads CASSIATYSNQPQYF. Full variable domain (outside the CDR3, taken from reference TRBV19 and TRBJ2-4): DGGITQSPKYLFRKEGQNVTLSCEQNLNHDAMYWYRQDPGQGLRLIYYSQIVNDFQKGDIAEGYSVSREKKESFPLTVTSAQKNPTAFYLCASSIATYSNQPQYFGAGTRLSVL.

This clone has at least ten counts. The DNA ends 3 residues before the CDR3 does, and the rest of the CDR3 is filled in from the germline J gene. The chain has TRBV5-1 and TRBJ2-6; D is uncertain. The germline gives CDR1 SGHRS, CDR2 YFSETQ. The V end lost 0 bases, the J end lost 0 bases, and 7 bases lay between the germline ends. The CDR3 extends over 16 amino acids. CDR3 DNA, as far as it was read: TGCGCCAGCAGCTTGGCCCCAGGCTCTGGGGCCAACGTC. It translates to CASSLAPGSGANV. The full CDR3 sequence reads CASSLAPGSGANVLTF.

Many counts were recorded for this clone. The observed sequence ends 3 residues before the CDR3 terminus, with the missing tail filled in from the germline J gene. The V and J genes are TRBV12-3 or TRBV12-4 and TRBJ2-7; maybe TRBD2 (6 bases). The length of the CDR3 is 14 residues. V lost 2 bases, J lost 2 bases, and 10 bases lay in between. CDR3 bases read: TGTGCCAGCAGTTTAAGCCCGGGGGCCTACGAG. Residues: CASSLSPGAYE. The complete CDR3 reads CASSLSPGAYEQYF.

With regard to this clone: The read gets to within 3 residues of the CDR3 end, and the germline J gene fills in the rest. V is TRBV2 and J is TRBJ1-2, with D perhaps matching TRBD1 (5 bases). This CDR3 has 14 amino acids. Between the trimmed V and J ends, which lost 7 bases and 3 bases, there was a span of 15 bases. Germline V gives CDR1 SNHLY, CDR2 FYNNEI. Incomplete CDR3 DNA: TGTGCCAGCACCCGGGCTGCCAGGGACTATGGC. Protein sequence: CASTRAARDYG. The whole CDR3 protein reads CASTRAARDYGYTF.

This clone has at least ten counts. The read gets to within 3 residues of the CDR3 end, and the germline J gene fills in the rest. The rearrangement links TRBV7-2 to TRBJ2-1; tentatively, D is TRBD1 (7 bases). Germline V lookup: CDR1 SGHTA, CDR2 FQGNSA. This CDR3 region has 15 residues. V was shortened by 7 bases and J by 4 bases, with 17 bases between the two germline ends. The CDR3 bases that were read are TGTGCCAGCATCCAGGGGGGAGTGGGTTACAATGAG. Its translation is CASIQGGVGYNE. The entire CDR3 sequence reads CASIQGGVGYNEQFF.

Turning to this clone: Read data end 3 residues before the CDR3 end; the end is taken from the germline J gene. This chain joins TRBV19 and TRBJ2-7, with 11 bases that match TRBD2. V was pared by 5 bases and J by 3 bases, with 9 bases of the junction left unmatched. Germline CDR1 is LNHDA and CDR2 is SQIVND (reference sequence). This CDR3 has 16 residues. CDR3 protein: CASSPTLAGALYEQYF. The part of the CDR3 DNA that was read is TGTGCCAGTAGTCCAACACTAGCGGGGGCCCTCTACGAG.

There are many counts of this clone. Read data end 3 residues before the CDR3 end; the end is taken from the germline J gene. The chain uses TRBV10-1 and TRBJ2-2, with TRBD2 as a possible D gene (5 bases). Trimming left V 3 bases short and J 4 bases short, with 12 bases between. The CDR3 spans 15 residues. Per germline, CDR1 WNHNN and CDR2 SYGVQD (reference sequence). The CDR3 sequence is CASSDQRRGTGELFF. Partial CDR3 DNA: TGCGCCAGCAGTGACCAAAGACGGGGCACCGGGGAG.

In regard to this clone: From the germline J gene comes the end of the CDR3, since the read stops 3 residues before it. The chain employs TRBV20-1 and TRBJ1-2; tentative D call: TRBD1 (6 bases). From germline, CDR1 is DFQATT and CDR2 SNEGSKA (reference sequence). Trimming shortened V by 5 bases and J by 6 bases, and 13 bases separated the two germline ends. The CDR3 length is 12 residues. The CDR3 spells CSARRTADGYTF. Incomplete CDR3 DNA: TGCAGTGCTCGTAGGACAGCCGATGGC.

This clone was picked up many times. The read gets to within 3 residues of the CDR3 end, and the germline J gene fills in the rest. The J gene is TRBJ1-1, the V gene TRBV6-1; tentatively, D is TRBD1 (6 bases). The V end lost 7 bases, the J end lost 0 bases, and 12 bases lay between the germline ends. In germline, CDR1 is MNHNS, CDR2 SASEGT. CDR3 length equals 14 residues. The covered CDR3 bases are TGTGCCAGCAATGACAGGTGGATGAACACTGAA. Translation gives CASNDRWMNTE. The full-length CDR3 reads as CASNDRWMNTEAFF.

This clone showed up just a few times. Read coverage stops 3 residues before the CDR3 terminus; the germline J gene supplies the remainder. The V gene is TRBV7-9, the J gene TRBJ1-2; D is undetermined. Germline V gene lookup returns CDR1 SEHNR and CDR2 FQNEAQ (reference sequence). The CDR3 is made up of 14 amino acids. CDR3 bases read: TGTGCCAGCAGTGCGGGAGCTGACTACAATGAC. This sequence encodes CASSAGADYND. The complete CDR3 protein is CASSAGADYNDYTF.

This clone was seen many times. Read sequence stops 3 residues before the CDR3 end, and the germline J gene provides the missing end. The V call is TRBV7-9, the J call TRBJ1-2; D perhaps matches TRBD1 (5 bases). Trimming removed 0 bases at V and 7 bases at J, with 12 bases between. Germline CDR1 reads SEHNR; CDR2 reads FQNEAQ (reference sequence). CDR3 length: 14 amino acids. CDR3 loop: CASSLANGARGYTF. Incomplete CDR3 DNA: TGTGCCAGCAGCTTAGCAAATGGGGCGCGTGGC.

This clone was detected ten times or more. The CDR3 is cut off 3 residues early in the read; its end comes from the germline J gene. The chain combines TRBV5-4 with TRBJ1-2, with 9 nucleotides matching TRBD1. Germline V gene lookup returns CDR1 SGHNT and CDR2 YYREEE (reference sequence). The CDR3 has 14 amino acids. The V segment lost 4 bases and the J segment 4 bases; nucleotides outside the gene matches: 5. The sequenced part of the CDR3 DNA is TGTGCCAGCAGCCTCCAACAGGGGGCCTATGGC. Translating gives CASSLQQGAYG. The CDR3 as a whole reads CASSLQQGAYGYTF. Filled out from reference TRBV5-4 and TRBJ1-2, the complete variable domain reads ETGVTQSPTHLIKTRGQQVTLRCSSQSGHNTVSWYQQALGQGPQFIFQYYREEENGRGNFPPRFSGLQFPNYSSELNVNALELDDSALYLCASSLQQGAYGYTFGSGTRLTVV.

In its sample, this clone was seen a few times. The CDR3 end lies 3 residues beyond the end of the read and is filled in from the germline J gene. The chain has TRBV19 and TRBJ2-3; maybe TRBD1 (5 bases). This CDR3 spans 15 amino acids. Trimming removed 8 bases from V and 0 bases from J, with 15 bases in between. Germline loops: CDR1 LNHDA, CDR2 SQIVND (reference sequence). CDR3 DNA (partial): TGTGCCAGTGGAACAGGCGGTCGGAGCACAGATACG. This gives the protein CASGTGGRSTDT. In full, the CDR3 reads CASGTGGRSTDTQYF.

This clone was seen repeatedly, ten times or more. The missing CDR3 end, 3 residues past where the read stops, is filled in from the germline J gene. This chain uses TRBV5-1 with TRBJ1-2; D not certain. Germline loops: CDR1 SGHRS, CDR2 YFSETQ. The CDR3 sequence is 15 residues long. Trimming cost V 4 bases and J 1 base, with 14 bases left between them. The sequenced CDR3 bases are TGCGCCAGCAGCGGTTCTCTAGGCGGTAACTATGGC. This translates into CASSGSLGGNYG. The whole CDR3 protein is CASSGSLGGNYGYTF. Together with reference TRBV5-1 and TRBJ1-2, the CDR3 gives the full variable domain: KAGVTQTPRYLIKTRGQQVTLSCSPISGHRSVSWYQQTPGQGLQFLFEYFSETQRNKGNFPGRFSGRQFSNSRSEMNVSTLELGDSALYLCASSGSLGGNYGYTFGSGTRLTVV.

This clone was detected only a few times. Sequencing ends 3 residues short of the CDR3 end; the germline J gene provides the rest. V usage is TRBV11-1 and J usage is TRBJ2-1; D might be TRBD1 (6 bases). The CDR3 loop spans 15 amino acids. In germline, CDR1 is SGHAT, CDR2 FQDESV (reference sequence). Trimming took 5 bases from V and 2 from J, leaving 13 bases between them. The sequenced CDR3 bases are TGTGCCAGCAGCCAAAGGGACAACACCTACAATGAG. This translates into CASSQRDNTYNE. The full CDR3 sequence reads CASSQRDNTYNEQFF.

This clone was seen many times. The read stops 3 residues short of the end of the CDR3; the missing end is completed from the germline J gene. This rearrangement joins TRBV19 to TRBJ2-4; D might be TRBD1 (5 bases). Between the trimmed V and J ends, which lost 4 bases and 1 base, there was a span of 14 bases. The germline V gene encodes CDR1 LNHDA and CDR2 SQIVND (reference sequence). The CDR3 length is 16 residues. CDR3 residues: CASSSREYGAKNIQYF. CDR3 bases read: TGTGCCAGTAGTAGCAGGGAATATGGGGCCAAAAACATT.

This clone was found many times. The CDR3 goes on 3 residues after the read ends, and that part is filled in from the germline J gene. The V gene is TRBV5-1, the J gene TRBJ1-1; tentative D call: TRBD1 (6 bases). The CDR3 is 15 residues long. Germline loops: CDR1 SGHRS, CDR2 YFSETQ. V gave up 1 base and J gave up 2 bases, with 12 bases separating them. CDR3 DNA (partial): TGCGCCAGCAGCTTGATCGGGACAAGTAACACTGAA. It is translated as CASSLIGTSNTE. The entire CDR3 protein is CASSLIGTSNTEAFF.

This clone was seen many times. The CDR3 end falls 3 residues outside the read, so it is completed with the germline J gene. The genes are TRBV19 and TRBJ2-3; TRBD1 agrees at 9 bases. The CDR3 totals 17 residues. CDR1 and CDR2 from the germline V gene are LNHDA and SQIVND (reference sequence). Trimming cost V 10 bases and J 1 base; bases outside gene matches: 15. The CDR3 DNA, read in part, is TGTGCCACCCGGGGACAGGGAGGGGTTTGGGGCACAGATACG. It translates to CATRGQGGVWGTDT. The full CDR3 protein is CATRGQGGVWGTDTQYF.

This clone was detected many times. The missing CDR3 end, 3 residues past where the read stops, is filled in from the germline J gene. The chain joins TRBV5-1 to TRBJ2-7; tentative D call: TRBD2 (5 bases). The CDR3 is 13 residues long. Germline V lookup: CDR1 SGHRS, CDR2 YFSETQ. V shed 5 bases and J shed 0 bases, with 9 bases lying between them. CDR3 sequence reads: CASRGGHSYEQYF. The sequenced part of the CDR3 DNA is TGCGCCAGCAGGGGCGGGCACTCCTACGAG.

Of note for this clone: The sequence runs out 3 residues before the end of the CDR3; the remainder is reconstructed from the germline J gene. The genes are TRBV6-1 and TRBJ1-2; no firm D call. Germline lookup yields CDR1 MNHNS and CDR2 SASEGT. CDR3 size: 12 residues. CDR3 sequence: CASSELYNDYTF. CDR3 DNA, as far as it was read: TGTGCCAGCAGTGAACTTTACAATGAC.

To note about this clone: The read comes to an end 3 residues before the CDR3 does, leaving the germline J gene to fill in the end. The chain has TRBV7-6 and TRBJ1-1; TRBD1 might be the D (5 bases). CDR1 is SGHVS, CDR2 FNYEAQ, per germline. Trimming removed 4 bases from V and 1 base from J, with 13 bases in between. The CDR3 is made up of 15 amino acids. The CDR3 reads CASSSREVTNTEAFF. Partial CDR3 DNA: TGTGCCAGCAGCTCCAGGGAAGTAACGAACACTGAA. The entire variable domain, with the rest obtained from reference TRBV7-6 and TRBJ1-1, is as follows: GAGVSQSPRYKVTKRGQDVALRCDPISGHVSLYWYRQALGQGPEFLTYFNYEAQQDKSGLPNDRFSAERPEGSISTLTIQRTEQRDSAMYRCASSSREVTNTEAFFGQGTRLTVV.

This clone has a count of ten or more. The read ends 3 residues early relative to the CDR3; the germline J gene fills the gap. The V call is TRBV23-1, the J call TRBJ1-2, with 7 bases fitting TRBD1. TRBV23-1 is assigned to the ORF class and has an uncertain function. V was pared by 10 bases and J by 6 bases, with 20 bases of the junction left unmatched. CDR3 length: 16 residues. The part of the CDR3 DNA that was read is TGCGCCACACCGGACCGGGACAGCAGCCTCTCCCATGGC. Its translation is CATPDRDSSLSHG. The complete CDR3 protein is CATPDRDSSLSHGYTF.

There are many counts of this clone. The CDR3 goes on 3 residues after the read ends, and that part is filled in from the germline J gene. The chain couples TRBV4-1 to TRBJ2-5, with a possible D match to TRBD1 (6 bases). V lost 2 bases and J lost 5, with 15 bases in between. Germline V CDR1 and CDR2: MGHRA, YSYEKL. The CDR3 has 15 amino acids. The CDR3 spells CASSQTQGIGETQYF. The covered CDR3 bases are TGCGCCAGCAGCCAAACGCAGGGGATCGGGGAGACC.

This clone was counted at least ten times. The read ends 3 residues early relative to the CDR3; the germline J gene fills the gap. The V gene is TRBV20-1, the J gene TRBJ2-1; 8 bases align to TRBD2. The CDR3 loop spans 18 amino acids. Trimming cost V 2 bases and J 6 bases; bases outside gene matches: 18. Germline loops: CDR1 DFQATT, CDR2 SNEGSKA (reference sequence). The CDR3 loop reads CSARSAGVGTSIRNEQFF. The sequenced CDR3 bases are TGCAGTGCTAGATCTGCCGGGGTCGGGACTAGTATTCGCAATGAG.

This clone was seen repeatedly, ten times or more. Coverage ceases 3 residues before the CDR3 finishes, and the germline J gene fills in the end. The rearrangement links TRBV4-1 to TRBJ2-7; TRBD1 matches at 9 bases. The junction had 10 bases not matched to a gene; V was cut back by 2 bases and J by 5 bases. The CDR3 is 16 residues long. CDR1 is MGHRA, CDR2 YSYEKL, per germline. The CDR3 loop is CASSQRVLGQGHEQYF. The CDR3 bases that were read are TGCGCCAGCAGCCAAAGGGTTCTGGGACAGGGCCACGAG.

There are many counts of this clone. The read stops 3 residues short of the end of the CDR3; the missing end is completed from the germline J gene. V is TRBV29-1 and J is TRBJ2-3; 7 bases are shared with TRBD2. From germline, CDR1 is SQVTM and CDR2 ANQGSEA. The V gene end was trimmed by 4 bases and the J gene end by 2 bases; junction bases not matched to a gene: 6. The CDR3 consists of 14 residues. The CDR3 sequence is CSVGEGTFTDTQYF. The DNA read from the CDR3 is TGCAGCGTTGGGGAGGGGACTTTCACAGATACG.

At least ten counts were recorded for this clone. The sequenced fragment ends 3 residues before the CDR3 boundary, so the rest is inferred from the germline J gene. The chain carries TRBV5-1 and TRBJ2-7; D is possibly TRBD1 (5 bases). V was cut by 0 bases and J by 6 bases, with 16 bases left in between. The CDR3 loop spans 15 amino acids. The germline CDR1 and CDR2 sequences are SGHRS and YFSETQ. The CDR3 region is CASSLEGQGDGEQYF. The sequenced part of the CDR3 DNA is TGCGCCAGCAGCTTGGAGGGTCAGGGTGACGGCGAG.

Ten or more counts support this clone. The CDR3 end lies 3 residues beyond the end of the read and is filled in from the germline J gene. The rearrangement links TRBV30 to TRBJ2-7; 8 bases fit TRBD1. The CDR3 consists of 14 residues. Germline trimming cut 3 bases from V and 3 bases from J; bases unmatched to any gene: 7. Germline-derived CDR1 and CDR2 are GTSNPN and SVGIG (reference sequence). This CDR3 is CAWSVGQGDYEQYF. CDR3 bases read: TGTGCCTGGAGCGTTGGACAGGGTGACTACGAG.